These 3 T cell receptor beta chains share one sample of origin, sequenced in a study of metastatic and nonmetastatic thyroid tumors. TCRdb re-processed the PCR reads through MiXCR. This repertoire shows more than 40,000 clones, over 25% found once; its top ten account for approximately 9.6%. All patients were treatment-naive before thyroid surgery. Sequencing was carried out using blood. All receptors come from a male donor with papillary thyroid cancer or a benign thyroid nodule (not recorded which). Some clones in this sample may be carry-over from other donors' samples.

This clone occurred a few times. The gene calls are TRBV6-2 or TRBV6-3 and TRBJ2-2; 7 bases fit TRBD1. The CDR3 contains 17 residues. CDR1 and CDR2 (germline): MNHEY, SVGEGT. V lost 5 bases and J lost 2; bases outside the gene matches: 11. The CDR3 here is CASSPLAGTVNTGELFF. CDR3 sequence (DNA): TGTGCCAGCAGTCCCTTAGCCGGGACAGTAAACACCGGGGAGCTGTTTTTT.

V gene TRBV6-6 combines with J gene TRBJ1-2; 7 nucleotides align to TRBD1. The V and J ends lost 0 bases and 12 bases, in that order; junction bases with no gene match: 4. The CDR3 totals 12 residues. The germline V gene has CDR1 MNHNY and CDR2 SVGAGI (reference sequence). CDR3 protein: CASSYSQGTNTF. CDR3 coding DNA: TGTGCCAGCAGTTACTCACAGGGGACCAACACCTTC.

The V gene is TRBV6-5, the J gene TRBJ2-5, with 8 bases identical to TRBD2. The CDR3 has 17 residues. Germline V gene lookup returns CDR1 MNHEY and CDR2 SVGAGI. With V trimmed by 0 bases and J by 3 bases, 9 bases remained unmatched. CDR3 in amino acids: CASSYSFTSGGEETQYF. CDR3 DNA sequence: TGTGCCAGCAGTTACTCGTTTACTAGCGGAGGAGAAGAGACCCAGTACTTC.